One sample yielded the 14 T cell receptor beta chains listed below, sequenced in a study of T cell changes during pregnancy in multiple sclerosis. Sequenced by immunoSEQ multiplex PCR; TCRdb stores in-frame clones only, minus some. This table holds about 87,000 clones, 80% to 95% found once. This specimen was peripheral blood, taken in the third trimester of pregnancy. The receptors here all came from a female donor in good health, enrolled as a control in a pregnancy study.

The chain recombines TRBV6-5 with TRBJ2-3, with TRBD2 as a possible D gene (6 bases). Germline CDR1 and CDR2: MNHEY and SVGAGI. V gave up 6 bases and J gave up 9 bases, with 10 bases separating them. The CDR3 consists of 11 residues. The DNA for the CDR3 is TGTGCCAGCAGGGTGGGAGGCACGCAGTATTTT. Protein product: CASRVGGTQYF.

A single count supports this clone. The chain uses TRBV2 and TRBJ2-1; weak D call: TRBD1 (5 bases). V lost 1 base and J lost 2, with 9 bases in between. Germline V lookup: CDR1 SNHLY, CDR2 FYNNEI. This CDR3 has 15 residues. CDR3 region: CASSEGGMPYNEQFF. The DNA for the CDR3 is TGTGCCAGCAGTGAAGGGGGCATGCCCTACAATGAGCAGTTCTTC.

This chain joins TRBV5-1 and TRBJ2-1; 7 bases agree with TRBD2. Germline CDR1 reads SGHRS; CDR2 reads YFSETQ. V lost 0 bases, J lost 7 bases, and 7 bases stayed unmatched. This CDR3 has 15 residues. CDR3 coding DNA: TGCGCCAGCAGCTTGGGAGTAAGGGGAGGGAATGAGCAGTTCTTC. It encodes CASSLGVRGGNEQFF. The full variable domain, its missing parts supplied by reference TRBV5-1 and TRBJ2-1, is KAGVTQTPRYLIKTRGQQVTLSCSPISGHRSVSWYQQTPGQGLQFLFEYFSETQRNKGNFPGRFSGRQFSNSRSEMNVSTLELGDSALYLCASSLGVRGGNEQFFGPGTRLTVL.

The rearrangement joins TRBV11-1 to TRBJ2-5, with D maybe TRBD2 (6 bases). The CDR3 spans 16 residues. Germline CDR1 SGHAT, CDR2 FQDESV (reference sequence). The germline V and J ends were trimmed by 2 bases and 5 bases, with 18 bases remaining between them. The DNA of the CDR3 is TGTGCCAGCAGCTTACTGGCCCGGAGGGGTGAGGAGACCCAGTACTTC. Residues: CASSLLARRGEETQYF.

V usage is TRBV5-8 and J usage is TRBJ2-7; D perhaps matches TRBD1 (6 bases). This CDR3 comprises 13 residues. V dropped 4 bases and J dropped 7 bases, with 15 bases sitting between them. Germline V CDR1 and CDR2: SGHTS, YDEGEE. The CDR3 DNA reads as TGTGCCAGCAGCCGTAACAGGGTTGGGGAGCAGTACTTC. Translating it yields CASSRNRVGEQYF.

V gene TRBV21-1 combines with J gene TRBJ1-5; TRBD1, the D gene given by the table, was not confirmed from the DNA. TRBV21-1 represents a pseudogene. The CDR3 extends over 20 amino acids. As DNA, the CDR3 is TGTGCCAGCAGCAAAGGGGGAGGGACAGGGGGCGATCGGAATGATCAGCCCCAGCATTTT. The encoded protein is CASSKGGGTGGDRNDQPQHF.

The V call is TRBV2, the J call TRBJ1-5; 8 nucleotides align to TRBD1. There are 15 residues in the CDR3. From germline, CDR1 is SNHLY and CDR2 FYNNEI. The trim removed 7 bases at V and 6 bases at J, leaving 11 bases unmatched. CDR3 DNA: TGTGCCAGCACCCCCGGACAGGGCGTCGGTCAGCCCCAGCATTTT. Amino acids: CASTPGQGVGQPQHF.

This CDR3 is CASSIAPGWDKAGANVLTF. CDR3 coding DNA: TGTGCCAGTAGTATCGCCCCGGGGTGGGACAAGGCTGGGGCCAACGTCCTGACTTTC. The chain combines TRBV19 with TRBJ2-6; D might be TRBD1 (6 bases). The CDR3 extends over 19 amino acids. Germline values: CDR1 LNHDA, CDR2 SQIVND (reference sequence). V was shortened by 3 bases and J by 2 bases, with 20 bases between the two germline ends.

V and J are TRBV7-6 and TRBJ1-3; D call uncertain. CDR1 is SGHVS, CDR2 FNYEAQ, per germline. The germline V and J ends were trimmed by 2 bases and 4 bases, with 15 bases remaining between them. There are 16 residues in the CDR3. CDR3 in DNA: TGTGCCAGCAGCTTAATGGGGAGCCGGGAGGGAAACACCATATATTTT. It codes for CASSLMGSREGNTIYF.

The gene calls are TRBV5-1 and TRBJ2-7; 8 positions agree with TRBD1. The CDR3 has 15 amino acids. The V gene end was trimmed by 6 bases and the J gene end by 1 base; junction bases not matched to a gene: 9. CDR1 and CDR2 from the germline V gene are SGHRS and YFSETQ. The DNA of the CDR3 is TGCGCCAGCACCCTCGGACAGGGACTTTCCTACGAGCAGTACTTC. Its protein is CASTLGQGLSYEQYF.

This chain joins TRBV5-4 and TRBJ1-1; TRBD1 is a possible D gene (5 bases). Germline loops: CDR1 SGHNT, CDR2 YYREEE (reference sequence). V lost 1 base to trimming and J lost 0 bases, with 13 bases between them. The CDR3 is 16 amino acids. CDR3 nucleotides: TGTGCCAGCAGCTTGAGTCCGGACACTTTGAACACTGAAGCTTTCTTT. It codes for CASSLSPDTLNTEAFF.

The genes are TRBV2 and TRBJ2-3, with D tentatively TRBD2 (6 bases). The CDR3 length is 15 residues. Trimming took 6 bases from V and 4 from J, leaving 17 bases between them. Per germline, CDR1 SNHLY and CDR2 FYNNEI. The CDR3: CASSYETSRADTQYF. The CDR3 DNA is TGTGCCAGCAGCTACGAGACTAGTAGAGCAGATACGCAGTATTTT.

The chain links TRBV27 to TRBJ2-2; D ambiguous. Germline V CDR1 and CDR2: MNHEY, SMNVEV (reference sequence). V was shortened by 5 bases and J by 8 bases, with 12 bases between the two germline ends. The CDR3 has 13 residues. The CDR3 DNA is TGTGCCAGCAGTCACAGCTTGTCAGGGGAGCTGTTTTTT. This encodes CASSHSLSGELFF.

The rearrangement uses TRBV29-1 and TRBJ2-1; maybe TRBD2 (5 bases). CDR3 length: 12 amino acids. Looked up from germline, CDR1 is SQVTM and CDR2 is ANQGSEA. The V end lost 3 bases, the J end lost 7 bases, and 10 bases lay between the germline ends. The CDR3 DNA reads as TGCAGCGTTGATCCTAGCTCAAATGAGCAGTTCTTC. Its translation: CSVDPSSNEQFF.